This is a list of T cell receptor beta chains from one sample in a study of blood T cell repertoires in COVID-19. Here immunoSEQ multiplex PCR was the method, and the copy in TCRdb shows in-frame clones only, minus some. The sample has a few hundred thousand clones; more than 80% are singletons. Sequenced material: PBMCs or T cells enriched from blood (not recorded which). These receptors came from a woman under 30 in a cohort exposed to, infected with or recovered from COVID-19 (not recorded which). CDR3s include the opening cysteine and the closing phenylalanine or tryptophan. Fields, in order: D gene, clone size, V gene, J gene, CDR3 DNA, CDR3 protein. The D gene is left open where the match is weak. Size values are once, few and many counts, or a class for expanded clones, and some rows have none.

NA	NA	TRBV4-1	TRBJ2-7	TGCGCCAGCAGCCAAGGGGACACCATTTCCTACGAGCAGTACTTC	CASSQGDTISYEQYF
NA	NA	TRBV2	TRBJ2-2	TGTGCCAGCGAGGCGGCACTACCCTACCAGAACACCGGGGAGCTGTTTTTT	CASEAALPYQNTGELFF
NA	NA	TRBV19	TRBJ1-6	TGTGCCAGTATGGGAACAGGTTTCAATTCACCCCTCCACTTT	CASMGTGFNSPLHF
NA	NA	TRBV5-1	TRBJ1-1	TGCGCCAGCAGCTTGGAAGGGGTCACTGAAGCTTTCTTT	CASSLEGVTEAFF
NA	NA	TRBV29-1	TRBJ1-2	TGCAGCGTTGTAACCGAGGAGGACTATGGCTACACCTTC	CSVVTEEDYGYTF
NA	once	TRBV4-2	TRBJ2-2	TGTGCCAGCAGCCAAGAGAGATTCGCGAACACCGGGGAGCTGTTTTTT	CASSQERFANTGELFF
NA	NA	TRBV3-1/TRBV3-2	TRBJ1-4	TGTGCCAGCAGCCAAGAGGACAGTGCTGAAAAACTGTTTTTT	CASSQEDSAEKLFF
TRBD2	few	TRBV7-7	TRBJ2-1	TGTGCCAGCAGCCGCCCCTCCGGGGGGGCATACAATGAGCAGTTCTTC	CASSRPSGGAYNEQFF
TRBD1	NA	TRBV11-3	TRBJ2-3	TGTGCCAGCAGCTTAGACGGACAGGGGCGCACAGATACGCAGTATTTT	CASSLDGQGRTDTQYF
TRBD2	NA	TRBV5-1	TRBJ2-3	TGCGCCAGCAGCTTGGCCGGTAGCGGGGGGGCCCAAGATACGCAGTATTTT	CASSLAGSGGAQDTQYF
NA	once	TRBV9	TRBJ2-5	TGTGCCAGCAGCGTAACTAGTTTAGGAGAGACCCAGTACTTC	CASSVTSLGETQYF
NA	NA	TRBV2	TRBJ1-5	TGTGCCAGCAGTGTTATCAGACAGCTCAATCAGCCCCAGCATTTT	CASSVIRQLNQPQHF
NA	NA	TRBV30	TRBJ2-6	TGTGCCTGGAGGGACTCCTCTGGGGCCAACGTCCTGACTTTC	CAWRDSSGANVLTF
TRBD1	NA	TRBV23-1	TRBJ2-7	TGCGCCAGCAGCCGGAGACAGGGGATGAGGACCTACGAGCAGTACTTC	CASSRRQGMRTYEQYF
NA	NA	TRBV5-4	TRBJ1-2	TGTGCCAGCAGCTATGGGAGGGGCGATGGCTACACCTTC	CASSYGRGDGYTF
TRBD2	NA	TRBV9	TRBJ2-1	TGTGCCAGCAGCCCTAGCGGGAGGGGTGACAATGAGCAGTTCTTC	CASSPSGRGDNEQFF
NA	NA	TRBV4-1	TRBJ1-1	TGCGCCAGCAGCCAAGGGAGCGGCACTGAAGCTTTCTTT	CASSQGSGTEAFF
NA	NA	TRBV2	TRBJ2-1	TGTGCCAGCAGTGTGCAGGTGGGCTCCTACAATGAGCAGTTCTTC	CASSVQVGSYNEQFF
TRBD1	once	TRBV19	TRBJ1-1	TGTGCCAGTAGTACGGACAGGGACACTGAAGCTTTCTTT	CASSTDRDTEAFF
NA	NA	TRBV7-9	TRBJ1-3	TGTGCCAGTCCCCAAGACATTCGAAACACCATATATTTT	CASPQDIRNTIYF
TRBD1	NA	TRBV6-5	TRBJ1-1	TGTGCCAGCATCGCCAGGGGGCAGATGAACACTGAAGCTTTCTTT	CASIARGQMNTEAFF
NA	NA	TRBV5-1	TRBJ1-1	TGCGCCAGCAGCTTGAGCGTTTTGAACACTGAAGCTTTCTTT	CASSLSVLNTEAFF
NA	NA	TRBV6-5	TRBJ2-2	TGTGCCAGCGGTTTTGGGGAGGGGGAGCTGTTTTTT	CASGFGEGELFF
NA	NA	TRBV24-1	TRBJ1-1	TGTGCCACCAGTGATCCACAGTCCCGAGCTTTCTTT	CATSDPQSRAFF
TRBD1	NA	TRBV5-1	TRBJ2-1	TGCGCCAGCAGCTTGGAGACACGGACAGGGCGTGGGAATGAGCAGTTCTTC	CASSLETRTGRGNEQFF
TRBD1	NA	TRBV6-5	TRBJ1-2	TGTGCCAGCAGAGGGACAGTCGGCTACACCTTC	CASRGTVGYTF
NA	NA	TRBV5-4	TRBJ1-4	TGTGCCAGCAGCTTGGATCCAGGGCAGGCGCGGGGGGAAAAACTGTTTTTT	CASSLDPGQARGEKLFF
TRBD2	NA	TRBV3-1/TRBV3-2	TRBJ2-3	TGTGCCAGCAGCGTCCGGACTAGCGGGGGGTGGGGCACAGATACGCAGTATTTT	CASSVRTSGGWGTDTQYF
NA	NA	TRBV24-1	TRBJ2-7	TGTGCCACCAGTCCTGGGGCGAGGTACGAGCAGTACTTC	CATSPGARYEQYF
TRBD1	NA	TRBV18	TRBJ2-7	TGTGCCAGCTCACCCCGACAGGGACCCTACGAGCAGTACTTC	CASSPRQGPYEQYF
NA	NA	TRBV5-1	TRBJ2-2	TGCGCCAGCAGCTCGGGAAACACCGGGGAGCTGTTTTTT	CASSSGNTGELFF
NA	NA	TRBV11-3	TRBJ1-4	TGTGCCAGCAGCGTCGGACAGAATGAAAAACTGTTTTTT	CASSVGQNEKLFF
NA	once	TRBV4-2	TRBJ1-6	TGTGCCAGCAGCCTAGACCGGCGGAAAAATTCACCCCTCCACTTT	CASSLDRRKNSPLHF
TRBD2	NA	TRBV6-6	TRBJ2-7	TGTGCCAGCAGTCCAAGAGGACTAGCGGGAGGGGAACGCGAGCAGTACTTC	CASSPRGLAGGEREQYF
TRBD2	NA	TRBV24-1	TRBJ2-2	TGTGCCACCAGTGATTTAGGCCCTGCGGGAGAGGCCACCGGGGAGCTGTTTTTT	CATSDLGPAGEATGELFF
NA	NA	TRBV28	TRBJ1-5	TGTGCCAGCAGTTCCCTTTCTATTCGGCCCCAGCATTTT	CASSSLSIRPQHF
NA	NA	TRBV9	TRBJ1-5	TGTGCCAGCAGCGTAGTTCTCCGTCAGCCCCAGCATTTT	CASSVVLRQPQHF
NA	NA	TRBV2	TRBJ2-1	TGTGCCAGCACGGGGTACAATGAGCAGTTCTTC	CASTGYNEQFF
NA	NA	TRBV5-1	TRBJ2-5	TGCGCCAGCAGCATCGACAGGGGAGGGGAGACCCAGTACTTC	CASSIDRGGETQYF
NA	NA	TRBV5-4	TRBJ1-5	TGTGCCAGCAGCTTGCAGGGCAATCAGCCCCAGCATTTT	CASSLQGNQPQHF
TRBD1	NA	TRBV2	TRBJ1-1	TGTGCCAGCAGGAGGGGGCAGGGAAACACTGAAGCTTTCTTT	CASRRGQGNTEAFF
TRBD2	NA	TRBV24-1	TRBJ2-1	TGTGCCACCGAGCGGGAGGGCCTAGATGAGCAGTTCTTC	CATEREGLDEQFF
NA	NA	TRBV3-1/TRBV3-2	TRBJ1-1	TGTGCCAGCAGCCAGGAGGGTACAAACACTGAAGCTTTCTTT	CASSQEGTNTEAFF
TRBD2	NA	TRBV5-4	TRBJ2-1	TGTGCCAGCAGCTTTAGCGGGAGCCACAATGAGCAGTTCTTC	CASSFSGSHNEQFF
TRBD1	NA	TRBV6-6	TRBJ1-6	TGTGCCAGCAGTGGGACAGGTTTGAATTCACCCCTCCACTTT	CASSGTGLNSPLHF
NA	NA	TRBV2	TRBJ1-6	TGTGCCAGCAGACCCGGACTCCTAGGAGTGAGTTCACCCCTCCACTTT	CASRPGLLGVSSPLHF
NA	NA	TRBV12-3/TRBV12-4	TRBJ1-2	TGTGCCAGCAGTTTCTTCAGGTATGGCTACACCTTC	CASSFFRYGYTF
NA	NA	TRBV18	TRBJ2-7	TGTGCCAGCTCACCGCAGAAGGAGCCCCTCTACGAGCAGTACTTC	CASSPQKEPLYEQYF
TRBD1	NA	TRBV25-1	TRBJ1-3	TGTGCCAGCAGTGACCCGGGACAGTCTAACACCATATATTTT	CASSDPGQSNTIYF
NA	NA	TRBV5-1	TRBJ1-4	TGCGCCAGCAGCTTGGGAGGGGGACCCGCAACTAATGAAAAACTGTTTTTT	CASSLGGGPATNEKLFF
NA	NA	TRBV4-2	TRBJ1-3	TGTGCCAGCAGTCGCAAGGGGATCGGAAACACCATATATTTT	CASSRKGIGNTIYF
NA	NA	TRBV18	TRBJ1-6	TGTGCCAGCTCACCACTCGGTAGCTCCTATAATTCACCCCTCCACTTT	CASSPLGSSYNSPLHF
TRBD1	once	TRBV3-1/TRBV3-2	TRBJ1-6	TGTGCCGTTAGGACAGGGGCCTCACCCCTCCACTTT	CAVRTGASPLHF